The TCR beta chain under discussion was sequenced for a study of blood T cell repertoires in COVID-19. In the study overall: Sites across the United States, Italy and Spain contributed samples from acute and convalescent COVID-19.

Germline V lookup: CDR1 MNHEY, CDR2 SMNVEV (reference sequence). The CDR3 consists of 15 residues. Trimming removed 5 bases from V and 6 bases from J; junction bases left unmatched: 8. Per the authors' pipeline: The assay estimated nucleated cells by amplifying reference gene primers. The table came from immunoSEQ multiplex PCR; TCRdb's copy has only in-frame clones and leaves some out. Clone size and the V and J calls come from that table; the DNA yielded D and trimming. The sample yields 100,000 to 130,000 clones, more than 70% seen once. The sequence derives from a man in his forties with active or convalescent COVID-19. The chain employs TRBV27 and TRBJ2-3; 10 bases fit TRBD2. The sample was peripheral blood. The DNA of the CDR3 is TGTGCCAGCAGTCTTAGCGGGAGGCCCGGGGATACGCAGTATTTT. Translated, it gives CASSLSGRPGDTQYF.